This TCR beta chain was observed in a study of OX40 agonist ivuxolimab in advanced cancers. Study details: Allowance was made for prior anti-PD-1, anti-PD-L1 or anti-CTLA-4 therapy, and about 40% had some.

The assay was immunoSEQ multiplex PCR, and TCRdb's table has in-frame clones only and misses some. This table holds approximately 82,000 clones, approximately 90% found once. Prior autoimmune disease or systemic immunosuppression barred patients. Of note for this clone: No antigen is known for it.

Study-wide points: Certain nonresponders likewise exhibited a low normalized T-cell clonal expansion. More expanded clones were found, on average, in CD8+ than in CD4+ T cells.

This specimen was CD4+ or CD8+ T cells sorted from blood, taken in a trial of the OX40 agonist ivuxolimab. The source of this sequence is an adult with an advanced solid tumor such as melanoma, head and neck, liver or kidney cancer.

The CDR3 DNA sequence: TGTGCCAGCAGCTCAATACTCAAGAATGTTTACGAGCAGTACTTC. As protein: CASSSILKNVYEQYF. The J gene is TRBJ2-7, the V gene TRBV27; D remains ambiguous. There are 15 residues in the CDR3. The V and J ends lost 6 bases and 4 bases respectively, with 19 bases between them. Germline V gene data show CDR1 as MNHEY and CDR2 as SMNVEV (reference sequence).